This T cell receptor beta chain was identified in a study of low-dose radiotherapy and immunotherapy resistance in tumors. Looking at the study overall: With fractions of 0.5 Gy given every 2 weeks, Cohort 1 accumulated a total of 6.5 Gy. Patients took aspirin (300 mg orally, daily) for four cycles beginning at cycle 1 day 1.

Regarding time point: after trial treatment. The treatment was: LDRT plus nivolumab, ipilimumab, low-dose cyclophosphamide and aspirin (RACIN trial). As their treatment, donors received nivolumab, ipilimumab, aspirin, low-dose cyclophosphamide and low-dose radiotherapy. Enrollment required an advanced solid tumor negative for tumor-infiltrating lymphocytes. Amplification of TCRs used a constant-region primer and V-primer adapter for 20 PCR cycles. Each CDR3 protein gets one entry after TCRdb re-called the reads with MiXCR. The sample lists some 53,000 distinct CDR3 sequences, roughly 31% occurring once. CDR3 length: 13 residues. V was clipped by 3 bases and J by 0 bases, with 7 bases between them. In germline, CDR1 is SGDLS, CDR2 YYNGEE.

This material consisted of PBMCs, taken after low-dose radiotherapy plus immunotherapy. The TCR sequence derives from a male donor with rectosigmoid adenocarcinoma. This chain connects TRBV9 to TRBJ2-7; no definite D call. The CDR3 reads CASSGPSSYEQYF. The CDR3 bases are TGTGCCAGCAGCGGGCCGAGCTCCTACGAGCAGTACTTC.